These 15 T cell receptor beta chains share one sample of origin, sequenced in a study of spatial heterogeneity in lung cancer (dated by TCRdb to the late 2010s). Receptor libraries were prepared by 5' RACE. The instrument was a NextSeq 500. TCRdb trimmed public reads at Q25 via fastp, called clones via MiXCR and kept in-frame beta chains. CDR3 protein sequences are deduplicated, and each keeps its most common genes and DNA. The sample records roughly 12,000 distinct CDR3 sequences, 13% to 15% of which are singletons. The ten largest clones take up roughly a sixth of the sample. Which antigens these TCRs recognize remains unknown. The paper's findings and limits, for the study overall: A correlation was observed between the number of expanded intratumoral alpha and beta TCRs and the tumor nonsynonymous mutation count.

In light of the paper, this sample's time point label describes: sample taken at primary tumor resection. The sequences come from lung tumor tissue, collected at surgery. The receptors originated from a male donor with early-stage non-small cell lung cancer.

V and J are TRBV11-2 and TRBJ2-3; maybe TRBD1 (6 bases). The CDR3 sequence is 12 residues long. The V gene lost 5 bases and the J gene lost 6 bases, with 9 bases spanning the gap. Looked up from germline, CDR1 is SGHAT and CDR2 is FQNNGV. CDR3 protein: CASSQGSDTQYF. The CDR3, as DNA: TGTGCCAGCAGCCAGGGGTCGGATACGCAGTATTTT.

This clonotype is large (0.1 to 1%) within its sample. The rearrangement uses TRBV3-1 and TRBJ1-6; TRBD1 agrees at 9 bases. Germline trimming cut 3 bases from V and 7 bases from J; bases unmatched to any gene: 4. The CDR3 spans 15 residues. CDR1 and CDR2 from the germline V gene are LGHDT and YNNKEL (reference sequence). The CDR3 here is CASSQDRGFNSPLHF. The CDR3, as DNA: TGTGCCAGCAGCCAGGACAGGGGATTCAATTCACCCCTCCACTTT.

The table lists this clonotype with many counts. The CDR3 loop is CASSPQGATDTQYF. CDR3 nucleotide sequence: TGTGCCAGCAGCCCACAGGGGGCCACAGATACGCAGTATTTT. This chain connects TRBV7-3 to TRBJ2-3; TRBD1 matches 9 bases. The CDR3 has 14 residues. From germline, CDR1 is SGHTA and CDR2 FQGTGA. Trimming took 5 bases from V and 2 from J; bases not matched to a gene: 2. Complete variable domain (other parts from reference TRBV7-3 and TRBJ2-3): GAGVSQTPSNKVTEKGKYVELRCDPISGHTALYWYRQSLGQGPEFLIYFQGTGAADDSGLPNDRFFAVRPEGSVSTLKIQRTERGDSAVYLCASSPQGATDTQYFGPGTRLTVL.

The V gene is TRBV7-2, the J gene TRBJ2-2, with 9 bases matching TRBD1. The CDR3 is 15 amino acids. Per the germline V gene, CDR1 is SGHTA and CDR2 is FQGNSA. Losses at the gene ends were 7 bases for V and 9 bases for J; bases not matched to a gene: 12. The CDR3 DNA reads as TGTGCCAGCACCAAAGGTGGACAGGGGAATCGGGAGCTGTTTTTT. This sequence encodes CASTKGGQGNRELFF.

The rearrangement links TRBV7-2 to TRBJ2-1; perhaps TRBD2 as D (6 bases). CDR1 is SGHTA, CDR2 FQGNSA, per germline. CDR3 length equals 14 residues. The ends were cut back, 4 bases at V and 9 bases at J, with 16 bases in the middle. In nucleotides, the CDR3 is TGTGCCAGCAGCTCCGCCCGGGCAGCGGGTGAGCAGTTCTTC. Translation: CASSSARAAGEQFF.

By frequency in the sample, this clonotype is medium-sized. The rearrangement uses TRBV5-6 and TRBJ1-5, with D hard to call. CDR1 and CDR2 (germline): SGHDT, YYEEEE. The CDR3 covers 14 residues. V dropped 4 bases and J dropped 4 bases, with 12 bases sitting between them. The CDR3 sequence is CASSLRWGNQPQHF. CDR3 DNA: TGTGCCAGCAGCCTAAGGTGGGGTAATCAGCCCCAGCATTTT.

This chain uses TRBV10-3 with TRBJ2-3; maybe TRBD1 (6 bases). The CDR3 covers 14 residues. Trimming cost V 4 bases and J 2 bases, with 10 bases left between them. CDR1 is ENHRY, CDR2 SYGVKD, per germline. The CDR3 here is CAISAAGATDTQYF. The DNA of the CDR3 is TGTGCCATCAGTGCTGCAGGGGCCACAGATACGCAGTATTTT.

This clonotype was recorded many times. The genes are TRBV29-1 and TRBJ1-1; TRBD1 is a possible D gene (5 bases). From germline, CDR1 is SQVTM and CDR2 ANQGSEA. Trimming took off 3 bases at V and 3 bases at J, with 11 bases between the two ends. CDR3 length: 13 amino acids. In DNA form, the CDR3 reads TGCAGCGTTGATTCGGGACGCGACACTGAAGCTTTCTTT. Amino acids: CSVDSGRDTEAFF.

By share, this clonotype counts as medium-sized (0.01 to 0.1%). The chain carries TRBV6-6 and TRBJ1-1; D is unclear. Germline V gene data show CDR1 as MNHNY and CDR2 as SVGAGI (reference sequence). CDR3 length: 15 amino acids. V lost 6 bases to trimming and J lost 1 base, with 15 bases between them. The CDR3 protein is CASSPGDTRNTEAFF. CDR3 DNA sequence: TGTGCCAGCAGCCCCGGTGACACTCGGAACACTGAAGCTTTCTTT.

This clonotype appeared many times. The chain's CDR3 is CASSLLGTEAFF. In nucleotides, the CDR3 is TGTGCCAGCAGTTTATTGGGGACTGAAGCTTTCTTT. This chain links TRBV28 with TRBJ1-1; D uncertain. CDR3 length: 12 amino acids. Germline V CDR1 and CDR2: MDHEN, SYDVKM. V lost 1 base and J lost 5, with 5 bases in between. Full variable domain (rest looked up from reference TRBV28 and TRBJ1-1): DVKVTQSSRYLVKRTGEKVFLECVQDMDHENMFWYRQDPGLGLRLIYFSYDVKMKEKGDIPEGYSVSREKKERFSLILESASTNQTSMYLCASSLLGTEAFFGQGTRLTVV.

The V and J genes are TRBV20-1 and TRBJ2-3, with D perhaps TRBD2 (6 bases). Trimming stripped 2 bases from V and 3 bases from J, with 12 bases between. From germline, CDR1 is DFQATT and CDR2 SNEGSKA (reference sequence). CDR3 length equals 14 residues. This chain's CDR3 is CSARRERVTDTQYF. The CDR3 DNA follows: TGCAGTGCTAGAAGGGAGCGGGTTACAGATACGCAGTATTTT.

This clonotype was observed a handful of times. The rearrangement links TRBV29-1 to TRBJ2-5; a weak D match, TRBD2 (8 bases). V was clipped by 6 bases and J by 2 bases, with 13 bases between them. Germline CDR1 and CDR2: SQVTM and ANQGSEA. The CDR3 runs to 13 residues. The CDR3: CSVREGAQETQYF. The CDR3 nucleotides are TGCAGCGTCCGGGAGGGGGCTCAAGAGACCCAGTACTTC.

This clonotype was counted many times. This chain joins TRBV2 and TRBJ2-7, with a weak D call TRBD1 (5 bases). Deletions cut 4 bases from V and 6 bases from J, with 16 bases between. There are 14 residues in the CDR3. Germline V gene sequence: CDR1 SNHLY, CDR2 FYNNEI. CDR3 in DNA: TGTGCCAGCAGTGCGCGGAAGCAGGGAAGCGAGCAGTACTTC. Its translation: CASSARKQGSEQYF.

By share, this clonotype counts as medium-sized. This rearrangement joins TRBV28 to TRBJ1-6; D remains unclear. V was clipped by 11 bases and J by 9 bases, with 17 bases between them. The CDR3 runs 13 residues. Germline V gene lookup returns CDR1 MDHEN and CDR2 SYDVKM. CDR3: CAAADLRGSPLHF. CDR3 DNA: TGTGCCGCCGCCGATCTCCGTGGTTCACCCCTCCACTTT.

This clonotype was picked up a small number of times. V and J are TRBV28 and TRBJ1-2; D is undetermined. The CDR3 is 13 residues long. Deletions cut 2 bases from V and 2 bases from J, with 6 bases between. Germline V gene lookup returns CDR1 MDHEN and CDR2 SYDVKM. In nucleotides, the CDR3 is TGTGCCAGCAGTTTAATGGGAAACTATGGCTACACCTTC. This encodes CASSLMGNYGYTF.